This T cell receptor beta chain was documented in a study of T cell responses to AZD1222 COVID-19 vaccine. Whole-study context: Second-dose intervals of approximately 4 or approximately 12 weeks were pooled.

The assay was immunoSEQ multiplex PCR, and TCRdb's table has in-frame clones only and misses some. The top ten hold approximately 15% of the sample, which has roughly 100,000 clones, roughly 84% seen once. General study points: Regions 160-218 and 743-854 dominated among vaccine-associated CD4 TCRs spanning spike. Spike-specific TCR breadth and depth rose after two AZD1222 doses. Donors were largely white British and mainly female; clonal diversity was possibly underestimated.

Regarding this clone: The antigen is undetermined.

The CDR3 is made up of 13 amino acids. V was shortened by 8 bases and J by 4 bases, with 14 bases between the two germline ends. Germline CDR1 and CDR2: MNHEY and SVGAGI. V and J are TRBV6-5 and TRBJ1-1; possible D gene TRBD1, 6 bases. Source: peripheral blood, taken on day 0 of AZD1222 vaccination. The clonotype comes from an adult in good health. The CDR3 DNA follows: TGTGCCAGCCGAGAGGGGGGCTTCACTGAAGCTTTCTTT. Residues: CASREGGFTEAFF.